What follows are 28 T cell receptor beta chains derived from one specimen sequenced in a study of cytomegalovirus exposure and HLA in healthy donors. PCR involved 60 Vbeta and 13 Jbeta primers. Assay used: immunoSEQ multiplex PCR; TCRdb lists only in-frame clones, some missing. This sample carries 200,000 to 250,000 clones, with 0.75% to 1% going to the ten biggest clones. The sequencing sample was made of PBMCs. The receptors originated from a woman aged 30 to 39 in good health and CMV-seropositive.

The chain links TRBV27 to TRBJ2-1; D remains unclear. The CDR3 extends over 14 amino acids. CDR1 and CDR2 (germline): MNHEY, SMNVEV (reference sequence). V was clipped by 4 bases and J by 3 bases, with 10 bases between them. CDR3: CASSSPGLYNEQFF. The CDR3 DNA follows: TGTGCCAGCAGTTCCCCAGGCCTCTACAATGAGCAGTTCTTC.

The rearrangement uses TRBV10-2 and TRBJ1-2; D is uncertain. There are 14 residues in the CDR3. V lost 0 bases to trimming and J lost 3 bases, with 8 bases between them. CDR1 is WSHSY and CDR2 is SAAADI in the germline V gene. The CDR3 DNA reads TGCGCCAGCAGTGAGTCTCAGGCCCACTATGGCTACACCTTC. Its protein is CASSESQAHYGYTF.

This chain uses TRBV4-3 with TRBJ2-7; tentative D call: TRBD2 (7 bases). Germline values: CDR1 LGHNA, CDR2 YSLEER. V was clipped by 0 bases and J by 7 bases, with 22 bases between them. The CDR3 length is 17 residues. CDR3: CASSQDGEGVGLDEQYF. The CDR3 nucleotides are TGCGCCAGCAGCCAAGATGGGGAGGGGGTGGGATTGGATGAGCAGTACTTC.

V gene TRBV11-3 combines with J gene TRBJ2-1; D is perhaps TRBD1 (5 bases). The CDR3 contains 16 residues. Germline lookup yields CDR1 SGHNT and CDR2 YENEEA. Trimming stripped 0 bases from V and 0 bases from J, with 9 bases between. CDR3: CASSLERGGSYNEQFF. The DNA for the CDR3 is TGTGCCAGCAGCTTAGAAAGGGGCGGCTCCTACAATGAGCAGTTCTTC. Full variable domain (outside the CDR3, taken from reference TRBV11-3 and TRBJ2-1): EAGVVQSPRYKIIEKKQPVAFWCNPISGHNTLYWYLQNLGQGPELLIRYENEEAVDDSQLPKDRFSAERLKGVDSTLKIQPAELGDSAVYLCASSLERGGSYNEQFFGPGTRLTVL.

The chain joins TRBV5-1 to TRBJ1-2; 7 nucleotides agree with TRBD1. Per the germline V gene, CDR1 is SGHRS and CDR2 is YFSETQ. V gave up 5 bases and J gave up 14 bases; unmatched junction bases: 15. The CDR3 length is 13 residues. CDR3 nucleotides: TGCGCCAGCAGAGCCGGGACAGACCCCGCTTGTACCTTC. Protein product: CASRAGTDPACTF.

This rearrangement joins TRBV10-1 to TRBJ2-3; D is undetermined. Germline V gene lookup returns CDR1 WNHNN and CDR2 SYGVQD (reference sequence). The CDR3 is 13 residues long. The germline V and J ends were trimmed by 5 bases and 2 bases, with 8 bases remaining between them. The CDR3 DNA reads as TGCGCCAGCAGTCCGGAGATCACAGATACGCAGTATTTT. It translates to CASSPEITDTQYF.

The J gene is TRBJ2-5, the V gene TRBV5-6; a possible D gene is TRBD2 (5 bases). Germline lookup yields CDR1 SGHDT and CDR2 YYEEEE. This CDR3 comprises 15 residues. V lost 4 bases and J lost 5, with 18 bases in between. The CDR3 region is CASSGSPSYGETQYF. In DNA form, the CDR3 reads TGTGCCAGCAGCGGGAGCCCAAGCTATGGGGAGACCCAGTACTTC.

Points on this clone: The same CDR3 also results from other DNA sequences found in this sample. The chain joins TRBV5-1 to TRBJ2-5; TRBD2 might be the D (6 bases). The CDR3 contains 14 residues. Germline-derived CDR1 and CDR2 are SGHRS and YFSETQ. V lost 2 bases to trimming and J lost 5 bases, with 13 bases between them. The CDR3 sequence is CASSFAGGGETQYF. For the CDR3, the DNA is TGCGCCAGCAGCTTCGCCGGGGGTGGCGAGACCCAGTACTTC.

The rearrangement uses TRBV18 and TRBJ2-4; 9 bases are shared with TRBD1. Losses at the gene ends were 4 bases for V and 10 bases for J; bases not matched to a gene: 5. This CDR3 is 13 amino acids long. Germline lookup yields CDR1 KGHSH and CDR2 LQKENI. For the CDR3, the DNA is TGTGCCAGCTCACTAACCGGGACAGGGATTCAGTACTTC. Its protein is CASSLTGTGIQYF.

The rearrangement joins TRBV30 to TRBJ1-1; D not resolved. Germline CDR1 and CDR2: GTSNPN and SVGIG (reference sequence). Trimming stripped 0 bases from V and 1 base from J, with 9 bases between. The CDR3 is made up of 14 amino acids. CDR3 protein: CAWSVPVPNTEAFF. CDR3 DNA sequence: TGTGCCTGGAGTGTCCCAGTTCCGAACACTGAAGCTTTCTTT.

This rearrangement joins TRBV7-9 to TRBJ2-2; D is unclear. The V gene lost 4 bases and the J gene lost 7 bases, with 13 bases spanning the gap. This CDR3 is built from 14 residues. Germline V gene sequence: CDR1 SEHNR, CDR2 FQNEAQ (reference sequence). CDR3 sequence reads: CASSSHRVSGELFF. The CDR3 DNA sequence: TGTGCCAGCAGCTCCCACAGAGTAAGCGGGGAGCTGTTTTTT.

The chain couples TRBV19 to TRBJ2-3, with TRBD1 as a possible D gene (6 bases). CDR3 length equals 13 residues. Germline-derived CDR1 and CDR2 are LNHDA and SQIVND (reference sequence). V gave up 7 bases and J gave up 2 bases, with 10 bases separating them. CDR3 sequence reads: CASKYRDTDTQYF. CDR3 nucleotides: TGTGCCAGTAAGTACAGGGACACAGATACGCAGTATTTT. The entire variable domain, with the rest obtained from reference TRBV19 and TRBJ2-3, is as follows: DGGITQSPKYLFRKEGQNVTLSCEQNLNHDAMYWYRQDPGQGLRLIYYSQIVNDFQKGDIAEGYSVSREKKESFPLTVTSAQKNPTAFYLCASKYRDTDTQYFGPGTRLTVL.

This chain joins TRBV6-5 and TRBJ1-6; TRBD1 might be the D (6 bases). The CDR3 has 14 residues. Germline CDR1 and CDR2: MNHEY and SVGAGI. V was trimmed by 10 bases and J by 8 bases, leaving 18 bases between them. This chain's CDR3 is CATSYRAGDSPLHF. The CDR3 coding sequence is TGTGCCACCTCCTACAGGGCGGGGGATTCACCCCTCCACTTT.

On this clone itself: The sample carries other DNA sequences with the same CDR3. This chain connects TRBV6-1 to TRBJ2-1, with D perhaps matching TRBD1 (5 bases). Trimming cost V 3 bases and J 4 bases, with 10 bases left between them. Germline CDR1 reads MNHNS; CDR2 reads SASEGT. CDR3 length equals 14 residues. The CDR3 bases are TGTGCCAGCAGTGAGTATAGGGGATACAATGAGCAGTTCTTC. Translating it yields CASSEYRGYNEQFF.

V and J are TRBV5-1 and TRBJ2-7; D is unresolved. Deletions cut 2 bases from V and 2 bases from J, with 11 bases between. Germline CDR1 SGHRS, CDR2 YFSETQ. This CDR3 contains 14 residues. In nucleotides, the CDR3 is TGCGCCAGCAGCTTTCTCGACACGACCTACGAGCAGTACTTC. It encodes CASSFLDTTYEQYF.

The chain carries TRBV19 and TRBJ2-5; D unclear. This CDR3 comprises 15 residues. Germline V gene data show CDR1 as LNHDA and CDR2 as SQIVND (reference sequence). V lost 0 bases and J lost 5, with 13 bases in between. CDR3 DNA sequence: TGTGCCAGTAGTATAGATCCGCACTCCCGGGAGACCCAGTACTTC. Residues: CASSIDPHSRETQYF.

In the case of this clone: This same CDR3 is encoded by further DNA sequences in the sample. The gene calls are TRBV5-1 and TRBJ1-3; no firm D call. The CDR3 has 15 residues. Germline CDR1 reads SGHRS; CDR2 reads YFSETQ. V was pared by 0 bases and J by 0 bases, with 7 bases between. CDR3 loop: CASSLVGSSGNTIYF. CDR3 coding DNA: TGCGCCAGCAGCTTGGTCGGGTCCTCTGGAAACACCATATATTTT.

The chain carries TRBV6-5 and TRBJ2-2; the match to TRBD1 covers 9 bases. Germline V CDR1 and CDR2: MNHEY, SVGAGI. The CDR3 has 14 amino acids. The V segment lost 11 bases and the J segment 2 bases; nucleotides outside the gene matches: 6. The CDR3 nucleotides read TGTGCCTCAACGGGACAGGGTAACACCGGGGAGCTGTTTTTT. Translation: CASTGQGNTGELFF.

The gene calls are TRBV28 and TRBJ2-1; D perhaps matches TRBD1 (6 bases). Germline V gene lookup returns CDR1 MDHEN and CDR2 SYDVKM. The CDR3 is 14 amino acids. V was trimmed by 8 bases and J by 0 bases, leaving 11 bases between them. The CDR3 DNA is TGTGCCAGCCACAGGGAAAGCTCCTACAATGAGCAGTTCTTC. As protein: CASHRESSYNEQFF.

The chain recombines TRBV6-6 with TRBJ2-7, with a tentative D call TRBD1 (6 bases). CDR1 MNHNY and CDR2 SVGAGI come from the germline V gene (reference sequence). CDR3 length: 15 amino acids. With 7 bases removed from V and 2 bases from J, the gap between germline ends came to 18 bases. CDR3 residues: CASTFPTGLTYEQYF. DNA for the CDR3: TGTGCCAGCACCTTCCCAACAGGGTTGACCTACGAGCAGTACTTC.

The chain has TRBV12-5 and TRBJ1-1; D gene unclear. Germline CDR1 and CDR2: LGHNT and FRNRAP. Trimming took 0 bases from V and 1 from J, leaving 18 bases between them. The CDR3 totals 18 residues. This CDR3 reads CASGLVWINREGNTEAFF. CDR3 nucleotide sequence: TGTGCTAGTGGTTTGGTTTGGATAAATCGGGAGGGGAACACTGAAGCTTTCTTT.

The chain joins TRBV7-9 to TRBJ1-4, with 7 nucleotides matching TRBD1. V lost 5 bases and J lost 4; bases outside the gene matches: 13. The CDR3 contains 17 residues. CDR1 and CDR2 (germline): SEHNR, FQNEAQ (reference sequence). CDR3 region: CASSGQIRQGRNEKLFF. The CDR3 nucleotides are TGTGCCAGCAGCGGACAGATACGACAGGGTCGTAATGAAAAACTGTTTTTT.

V gene TRBV28 combines with J gene TRBJ1-5, with D tentatively TRBD1 (6 bases). Germline values: CDR1 MDHEN, CDR2 SYDVKM. V lost 11 bases and J 4 bases, leaving 9 bases between the germline ends. CDR3 length: 11 amino acids. The CDR3 DNA reads as TGTGCCGCAGGACAGAATCAGCCCCAGCATTTT. The encoded protein is CAAGQNQPQHF.

This chain uses TRBV7-9 with TRBJ2-7; TRBD2 matches 12 bases. This CDR3 is built from 16 residues. V dropped 1 base and J dropped 4; count of bases not matched to a gene: 5. Germline CDR1 and CDR2: SEHNR and FQNEAQ (reference sequence). Written as DNA, the CDR3 is TGTGCCAGCAGCTTAGTTCTAGCGGGGGGGAAATACGAGCAGTACTTC. Translating it yields CASSLVLAGGKYEQYF.

The rearrangement uses TRBV5-1 and TRBJ2-1; TRBD2 matches at 11 bases. Looked up from germline, CDR1 is SGHRS and CDR2 is YFSETQ. V lost 4 bases, J lost 7 bases, and 10 bases stayed unmatched. This CDR3 region has 16 residues. The CDR3 DNA follows: TGCGCCAGCAGCGTGACTTTAGCGGGGGGGCCGAATGAGCAGTTCTTC. This translates into CASSVTLAGGPNEQFF.

J is TRBJ2-2 and V is TRBV19; maybe TRBD2 (5 bases). Trimming stripped 7 bases from V and 6 bases from J, with 21 bases between. The CDR3 is made up of 16 amino acids. Germline V gene sequence: CDR1 LNHDA, CDR2 SQIVND (reference sequence). CDR3 amino acids: CASNLVATAGPGELFF. The CDR3 nucleotides read TGTGCCAGTAATTTGGTGGCGACGGCGGGCCCCGGGGAGCTGTTTTTT.

The rearrangement links TRBV30 to TRBJ1-5; 9 nucleotides align to TRBD1. The trim removed 3 bases at V and 6 bases at J, leaving 3 bases unmatched. Per the germline V gene, CDR1 is GTSNPN and CDR2 is SVGIG (reference sequence). CDR3 length equals 13 residues. In DNA form, the CDR3 reads TGTGCCTGGAGCGGACAGGGGCCTCAGCCCCAGCATTTT. Protein: CAWSGQGPQPQHF.

The chain links TRBV5-1 to TRBJ2-2; D is perhaps TRBD1 (6 bases). This CDR3 has 15 residues. The germline CDR1 and CDR2 sequences are SGHRS and YFSETQ. With 0 bases removed from V and 5 bases from J, the gap between germline ends came to 11 bases. CDR3 protein: CASSLASQGTGELFF. CDR3 nucleotides: TGCGCCAGCAGCTTGGCTTCACAGGGTACCGGGGAGCTGTTTTTT.